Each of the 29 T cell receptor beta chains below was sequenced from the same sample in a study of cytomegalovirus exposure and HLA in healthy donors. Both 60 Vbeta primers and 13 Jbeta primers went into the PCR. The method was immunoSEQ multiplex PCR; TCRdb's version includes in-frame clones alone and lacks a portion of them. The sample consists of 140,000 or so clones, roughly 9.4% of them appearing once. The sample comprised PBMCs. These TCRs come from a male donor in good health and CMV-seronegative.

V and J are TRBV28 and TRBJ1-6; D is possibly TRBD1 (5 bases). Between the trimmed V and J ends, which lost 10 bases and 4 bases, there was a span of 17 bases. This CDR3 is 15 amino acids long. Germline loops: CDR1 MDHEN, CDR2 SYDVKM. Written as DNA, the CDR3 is TGTGCCACCTCCGGGGACTTAGAATATAATTCACCCCTCCACTTT. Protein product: CATSGDLEYNSPLHF.

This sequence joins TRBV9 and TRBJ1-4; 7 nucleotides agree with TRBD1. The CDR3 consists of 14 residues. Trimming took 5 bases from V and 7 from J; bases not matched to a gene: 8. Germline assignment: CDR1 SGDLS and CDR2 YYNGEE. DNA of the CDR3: TGTGCCAGCAGTGGAGGGACAGCTGGTGAAAAACTGTTTTTT. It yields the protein CASSGGTAGEKLFF.

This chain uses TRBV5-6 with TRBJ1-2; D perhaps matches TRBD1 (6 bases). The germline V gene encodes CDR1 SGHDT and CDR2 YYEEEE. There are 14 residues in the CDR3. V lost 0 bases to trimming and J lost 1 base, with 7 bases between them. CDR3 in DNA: TGTGCCAGCAGCTTGGCAGGGGTTAACTATGGCTACACCTTC. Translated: CASSLAGVNYGYTF. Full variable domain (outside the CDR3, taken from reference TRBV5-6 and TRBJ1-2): DAGVTQSPTHLIKTRGQQVTLRCSPKSGHDTVSWYQQALGQGPQFIFQYYEEEERQRGNFPDRFSGHQFPNYSSELNVNALLLGDSALYLCASSLAGVNYGYTFGSGTRLTVV.

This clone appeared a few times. As DNA, the CDR3 is TGCGCCAGCAGCGCGGACAGTACTAACTATGGCTACACCTTC. Its protein product is CASSADSTNYGYTF. The rearrangement uses TRBV5-1 and TRBJ1-2; D might be TRBD1 (6 bases). V was pared by 4 bases and J by 0 bases, with 10 bases between. CDR3 length: 14 residues. Looked up from germline, CDR1 is SGHRS and CDR2 is YFSETQ.

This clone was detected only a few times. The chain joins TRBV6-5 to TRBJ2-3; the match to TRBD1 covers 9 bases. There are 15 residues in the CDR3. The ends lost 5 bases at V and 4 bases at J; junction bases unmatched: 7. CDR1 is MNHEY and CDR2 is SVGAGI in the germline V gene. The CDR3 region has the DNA TGTGCCAGCAGTCTCCGGGACAGGGACCCAGATACGCAGTATTTT. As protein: CASSLRDRDPDTQYF.

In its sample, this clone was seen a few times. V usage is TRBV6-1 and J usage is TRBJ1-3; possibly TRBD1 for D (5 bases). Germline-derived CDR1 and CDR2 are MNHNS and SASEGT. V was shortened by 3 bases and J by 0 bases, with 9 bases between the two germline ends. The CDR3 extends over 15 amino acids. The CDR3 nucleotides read TGTGCCAGCAGTGACCAGGGCCTCTCTGGAAACACCATATATTTT. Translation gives CASSDQGLSGNTIYF.

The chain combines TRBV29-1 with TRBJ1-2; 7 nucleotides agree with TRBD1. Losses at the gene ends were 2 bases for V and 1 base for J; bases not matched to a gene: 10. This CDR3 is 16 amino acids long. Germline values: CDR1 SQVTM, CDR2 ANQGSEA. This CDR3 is CSVEPLQGWVNYGYTF. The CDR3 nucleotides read TGCAGCGTTGAACCTCTACAGGGGTGGGTTAACTATGGCTACACCTTC.

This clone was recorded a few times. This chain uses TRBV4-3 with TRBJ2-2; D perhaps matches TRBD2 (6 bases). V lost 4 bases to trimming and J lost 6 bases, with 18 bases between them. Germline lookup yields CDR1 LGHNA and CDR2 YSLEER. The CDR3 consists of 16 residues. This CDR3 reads CASSPRNGRGAGELFF. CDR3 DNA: TGCGCCAGCAGCCCAAGAAACGGGAGAGGCGCCGGGGAGCTGTTTTTT.

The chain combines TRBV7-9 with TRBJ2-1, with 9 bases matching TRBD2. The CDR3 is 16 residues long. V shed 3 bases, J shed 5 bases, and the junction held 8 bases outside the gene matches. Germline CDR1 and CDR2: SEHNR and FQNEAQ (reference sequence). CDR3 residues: CASSLAGTSLDNEQFF. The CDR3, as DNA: TGTGCCAGCAGCTTGGCCGGGACTAGCCTCGACAATGAGCAGTTCTTC.

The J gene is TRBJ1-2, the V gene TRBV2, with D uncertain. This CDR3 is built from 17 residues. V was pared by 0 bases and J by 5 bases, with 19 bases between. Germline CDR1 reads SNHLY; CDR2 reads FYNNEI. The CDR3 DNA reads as TGTGCCAGCAGTGAAGCTCCTCGGAGGGCTGCCGGGTATGGCTACACCTTC. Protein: CASSEAPRRAAGYGYTF.

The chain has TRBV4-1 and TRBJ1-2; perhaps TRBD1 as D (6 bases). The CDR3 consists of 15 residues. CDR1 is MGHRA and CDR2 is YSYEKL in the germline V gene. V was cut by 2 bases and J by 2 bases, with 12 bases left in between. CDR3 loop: CASSQNRGANYGYTF. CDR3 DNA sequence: TGCGCCAGCAGCCAAAATCGGGGGGCAAACTATGGCTACACCTTC.

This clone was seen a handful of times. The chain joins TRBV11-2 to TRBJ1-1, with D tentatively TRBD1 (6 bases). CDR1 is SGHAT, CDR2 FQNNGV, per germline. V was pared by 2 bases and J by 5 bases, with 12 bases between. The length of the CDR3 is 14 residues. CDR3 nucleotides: TGTGCCAGCAGCTTAATCACAGGGAAGACTGAAGCTTTCTTT. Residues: CASSLITGKTEAFF.

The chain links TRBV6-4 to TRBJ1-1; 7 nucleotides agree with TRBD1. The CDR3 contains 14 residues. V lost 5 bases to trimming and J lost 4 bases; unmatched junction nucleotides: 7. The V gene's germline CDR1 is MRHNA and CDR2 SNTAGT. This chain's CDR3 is CASSSTGEATEAFF. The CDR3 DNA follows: TGTGCCAGCAGTTCTACAGGGGAGGCCACTGAAGCTTTCTTT.

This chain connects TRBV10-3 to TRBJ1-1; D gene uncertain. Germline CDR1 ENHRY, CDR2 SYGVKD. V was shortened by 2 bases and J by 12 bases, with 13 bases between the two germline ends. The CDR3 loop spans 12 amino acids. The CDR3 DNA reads TGTGCCATCAGTGAGGGCGGGGAGGATCCTTTCTTT. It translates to CAISEGGEDPFF.

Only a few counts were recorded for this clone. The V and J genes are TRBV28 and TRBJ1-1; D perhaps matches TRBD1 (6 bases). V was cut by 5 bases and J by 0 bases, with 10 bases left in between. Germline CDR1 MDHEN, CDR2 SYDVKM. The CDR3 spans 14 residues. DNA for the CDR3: TGTGCCAGCAGTGGCTACAGGGTGAACACTGAAGCTTTCTTT. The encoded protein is CASSGYRVNTEAFF.

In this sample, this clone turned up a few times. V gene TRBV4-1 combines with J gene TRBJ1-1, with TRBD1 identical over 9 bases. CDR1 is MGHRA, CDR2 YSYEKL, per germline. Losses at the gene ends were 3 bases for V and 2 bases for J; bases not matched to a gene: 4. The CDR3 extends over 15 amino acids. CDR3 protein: CASSHRQGENTEAFF. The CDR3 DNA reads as TGCGCCAGCAGCCACCGACAGGGGGAAAACACTGAAGCTTTCTTT.

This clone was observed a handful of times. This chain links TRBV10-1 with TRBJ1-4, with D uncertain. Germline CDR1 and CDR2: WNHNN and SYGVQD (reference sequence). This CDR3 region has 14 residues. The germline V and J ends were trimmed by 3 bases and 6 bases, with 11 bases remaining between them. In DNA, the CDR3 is TGCGCCAGCAGTGAAAGTAACGGGGATGAAAAACTGTTTTTT. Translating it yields CASSESNGDEKLFF.

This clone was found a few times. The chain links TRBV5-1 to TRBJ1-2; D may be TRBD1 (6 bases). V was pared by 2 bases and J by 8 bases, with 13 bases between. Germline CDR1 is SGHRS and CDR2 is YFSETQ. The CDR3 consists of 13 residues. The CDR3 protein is CASSLGGGEGYTF. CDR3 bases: TGCGCCAGCAGCTTAGGGGGGGGCGAGGGCTACACCTTC.

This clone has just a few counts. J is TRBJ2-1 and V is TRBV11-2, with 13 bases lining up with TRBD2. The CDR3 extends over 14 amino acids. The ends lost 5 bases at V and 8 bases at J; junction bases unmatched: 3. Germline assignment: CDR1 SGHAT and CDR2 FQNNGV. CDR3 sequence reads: CASSRLAGGYEQFF. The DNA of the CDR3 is TGTGCCAGCAGCAGACTAGCGGGAGGCTATGAGCAGTTCTTC.

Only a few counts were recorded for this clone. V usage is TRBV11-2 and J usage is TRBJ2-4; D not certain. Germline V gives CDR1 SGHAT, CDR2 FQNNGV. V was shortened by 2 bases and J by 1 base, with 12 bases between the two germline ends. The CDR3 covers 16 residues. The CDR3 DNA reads TGTGCCAGCAGCTTATACCTCTTAGAGGCCAAAAACATTCAGTACTTC. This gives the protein CASSLYLLEAKNIQYF.

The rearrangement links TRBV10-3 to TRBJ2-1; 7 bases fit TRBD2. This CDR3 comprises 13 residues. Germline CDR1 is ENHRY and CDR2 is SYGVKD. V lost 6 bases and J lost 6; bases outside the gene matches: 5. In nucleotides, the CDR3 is TGTGCCATCAGACTCGGGGGGACCAATGAGCAGTTCTTC. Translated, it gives CAIRLGGTNEQFF.

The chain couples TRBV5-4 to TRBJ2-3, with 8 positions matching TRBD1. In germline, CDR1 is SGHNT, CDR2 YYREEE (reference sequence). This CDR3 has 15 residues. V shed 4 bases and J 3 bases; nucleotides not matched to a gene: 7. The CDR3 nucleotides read TGTGCCAGCAGCGCCCAGGGGGCGCAAACAGATACGCAGTATTTT. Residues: CASSAQGAQTDTQYF.

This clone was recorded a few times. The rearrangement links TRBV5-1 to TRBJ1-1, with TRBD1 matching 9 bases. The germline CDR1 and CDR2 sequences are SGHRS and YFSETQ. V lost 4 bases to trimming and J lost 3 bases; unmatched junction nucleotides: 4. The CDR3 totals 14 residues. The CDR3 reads CASSTTGGDTEAFF. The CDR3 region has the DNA TGCGCCAGCAGCACGACAGGGGGAGACACTGAAGCTTTCTTT.

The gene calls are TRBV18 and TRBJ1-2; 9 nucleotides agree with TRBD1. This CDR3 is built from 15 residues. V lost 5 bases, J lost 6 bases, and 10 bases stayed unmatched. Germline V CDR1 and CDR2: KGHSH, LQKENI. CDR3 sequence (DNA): TGTGCCAGCTCAAAAGATATGGGGACAGGGAATGGCTACACCTTC. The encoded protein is CASSKDMGTGNGYTF. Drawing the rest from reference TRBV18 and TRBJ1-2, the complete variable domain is NAGVMQNPRHLVRRRGQEARLRCSPMKGHSHVYWYRQLPEEGLKFMVYLQKENIIDESGMPKERFSAEFPKEGPSILRIQQVVRGDSAAYFCASSKDMGTGNGYTFGSGTRLTVV.

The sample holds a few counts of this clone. CDR3 nucleotides: TGTGCCAGTAGTATGGGAGGTCCTGGAAACACCATATATTTT. It is translated as CASSMGGPGNTIYF. This sequence joins TRBV19 and TRBJ1-3; D remains ambiguous. Trimming pared 3 bases from V and 2 bases from J, leaving 8 bases between. CDR1 is LNHDA, CDR2 SQIVND, per germline (reference sequence). The CDR3 sequence is 14 residues long.

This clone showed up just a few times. The CDR3 nucleotides are TGTGCCAGCAGTTTAGCAGGGATGGCCACTGAAGCTTTCTTT. Translation gives CASSLAGMATEAFF. J is TRBJ1-1 and V is TRBV27; possible D gene TRBD1, 5 bases. Trimming removed 2 bases from V and 4 bases from J, with 11 bases in between. The V gene's germline CDR1 is MNHEY and CDR2 SMNVEV (reference sequence). CDR3 size: 14 residues.

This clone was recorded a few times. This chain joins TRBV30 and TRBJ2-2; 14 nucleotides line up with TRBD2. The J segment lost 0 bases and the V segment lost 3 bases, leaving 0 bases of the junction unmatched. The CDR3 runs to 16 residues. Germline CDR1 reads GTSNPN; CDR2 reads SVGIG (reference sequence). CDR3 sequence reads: CAWRGLAGANTGELFF. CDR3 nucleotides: TGTGCCTGGAGGGGACTAGCGGGAGCGAACACCGGGGAGCTGTTTTTT.

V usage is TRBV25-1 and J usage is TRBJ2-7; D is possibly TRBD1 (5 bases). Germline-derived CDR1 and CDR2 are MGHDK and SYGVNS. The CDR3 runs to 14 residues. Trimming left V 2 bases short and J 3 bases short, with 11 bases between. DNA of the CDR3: TGTGCCAGCAGTGAAGGGGCCCCCCGCTACGAGCAGTACTTC. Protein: CASSEGAPRYEQYF.

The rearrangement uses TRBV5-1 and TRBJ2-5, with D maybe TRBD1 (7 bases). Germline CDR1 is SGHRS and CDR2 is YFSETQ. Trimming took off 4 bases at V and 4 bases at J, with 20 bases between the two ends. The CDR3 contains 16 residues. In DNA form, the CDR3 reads TGCGCCAGCAGCCCGCAAGGTCAGGGGGGATCAGAGACCCAGTACTTC. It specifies CASSPQGQGGSETQYF.